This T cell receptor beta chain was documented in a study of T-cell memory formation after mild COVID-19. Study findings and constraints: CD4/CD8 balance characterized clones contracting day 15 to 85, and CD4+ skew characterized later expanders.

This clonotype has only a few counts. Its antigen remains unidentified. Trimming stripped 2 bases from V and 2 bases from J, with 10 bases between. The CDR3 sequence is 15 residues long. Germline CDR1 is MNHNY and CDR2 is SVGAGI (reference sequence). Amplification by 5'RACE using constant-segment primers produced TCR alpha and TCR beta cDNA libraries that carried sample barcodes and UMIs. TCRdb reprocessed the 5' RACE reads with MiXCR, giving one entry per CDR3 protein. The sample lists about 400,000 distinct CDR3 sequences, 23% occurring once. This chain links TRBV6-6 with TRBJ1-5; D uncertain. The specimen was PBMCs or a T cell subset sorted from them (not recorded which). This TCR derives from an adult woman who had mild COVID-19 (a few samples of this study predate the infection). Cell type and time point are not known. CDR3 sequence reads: CASSYGLDRNQPQHF. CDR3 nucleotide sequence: TGTGCCAGCAGTTACGGGCTTGACCGCAATCAGCCCCAGCATTTT.